This entry is about one T cell receptor beta chain. As yet, its antigen is unknown. J lost 8 bases, V lost 5 bases, and 11 bases had no gene match. Germline V gene lookup returns CDR1 MRHNA and CDR2 SNTAGT. This CDR3 is built from 14 residues. This cohort consisted of healthy bone marrow donors. The PCR ran on 60 Vbeta and 13 Jbeta primers. Sequencing used immunoSEQ multiplex PCR; TCRdb keeps in-frame clones, though not all of them. Here the sample spans 95,000 to 120,000 clones, 65% to 85% being singletons. The sample belongs to a study of cytomegalovirus exposure and HLA in healthy donors. Study results and caveats: Researchers reported in a later analysis that a missense DCLRE1C variant was tied to TCR beta V- and J-gene trimming. Researchers had no immune exposure information except CMV serostatus available. It was taken for granted in presence/absence analyses that sequencing depth across donors was roughly uniform.

The sequence was obtained from a woman in her twenties or thirties in good health and CMV-seropositive. This chain joins TRBV6-4 and TRBJ1-1, with 7 bases matching TRBD1. The sample comprised PBMCs. The CDR3 DNA reads as TGTGCCAGCAGTCCAACAGGGACAGCAGGAGAAGCTTTCTTT. Amino acid sequence: CASSPTGTAGEAFF.